This T cell receptor beta chain appears in the sequencing data of a study of cytomegalovirus exposure and HLA in healthy donors (dated by TCRdb to the late 2010s). General notes on the study: According to an earlier analysis of 450 to 650 of the donors, roughly 180 million T cells yielded some 110 million unique TCR beta sequences and roughly 280 Gb of sequence data. A later genetic analysis used genome-wide SNP genotypes for about 65% of the roughly 700 donors, treating that subset as a discovery cohort. The study used immunosequencing to profile the T cell repertoires of around 600 subjects and linked those repertoires to cytomegalovirus serostatus. In addition to the first cohort of 666 subjects, a separate validation cohort of around 110 different subjects was used. The study aimed to test whether signatures of past pathogen exposure could be identified by cataloging public T cell receptors. Class I and class II HLA loci were covered by the typing at four-digit resolution. A handful of DR-DQ haplotypes were handled as single units for association and clustering because linkage in the cohort was strong. Of the approximately 400 genotyped donors, over 70% fell in the genetic ancestry cluster associated with self-reported Caucasian donors. Approximately 300 gigabases of sequencing data and around 85 million unique TCR sequences made up an early release that covered several hundred HLA-typed donors. On average, 235,054 unique TCR beta nucleotide sequences were sequenced per donor among a few hundred genotyped donors of the cohort, with 15% to 20% of those sequences being non-productive. In a later analysis, previously published TCR beta repertoires from about 670 donors were re-analyzed and high-resolution HLA genotyping was added so that TCR occurrence patterns could be studied. Every repertoire in the discovery cohort had been generated on one and the same sequencing platform. Rather than using new phenotypic data, the later analysis identified candidate immune exposures from TCR beta sequences and from how often those sequences occurred across donors. In an earlier analysis of 550 to 700 of the donors, high-throughput TCR beta sequencing was used to judge whether each TCR beta V gene segment behaved as functional or pseudogenic. The number of donors typed differed by locus, with about 629-630 for A, B, C, DRB1 and DQB1, 522 for DQA1, 600 to 610 for DPA1, and about 450 for DPB1. Donor age, sex, ethnicity and CMV serostatus were collected together with the repertoire data. To predict cytomegalovirus infection status, the study combined high-throughput TCR immunosequencing, statistical association of individual TCRs with disease status, and machine learning.

In total, over 600 healthy bone marrow donors made up the cohort. All cohort members were sampled while nominally healthy, although unrecorded immune exposures were likely present. The donor was CMV seronegative and belonged to the group of over 300 seronegative cohort members. A peripheral blood sample was provided by each donor, and peripheral blood mononuclear cells were used for TCR beta sequencing. The Qiagen DNeasy Blood Extraction Kit was used to extract genomic DNA from the blood cell samples. A word on this clone: What this receptor recognizes is not known. The record has no base qualities; no much larger clone is one base away.

The library relied on the immunoSEQ multiplex PCR assay. For the multiplex PCR, a mixture combining 60 forward primers for TCR Vbeta segments and 13 reverse primers for TCR Jbeta segments was used. The CDR3 region of rearranged TCR beta genes was amplified from genomic DNA with a multiplex PCR assay. The amplified TCR beta libraries were sequenced on the Illumina HiSeq System as 87-base-pair reads. The published analysis was carried out like this. A later analysis counted about 80 million unique TCR beta chains across the 600 to 850 repertoires, and about 10 million of these chains were shared by at least two donors. To remove PCR and sequencing errors, raw reads were error-corrected and collapsed into unique sequences using a nearest-neighbor algorithm that merged closely related sequences. Alignment of CDR3 sequences to IMGT reference sequences was used to assign V, D and J gene segments. For a sequence to be retained, at least a six-nucleotide match to both a V gene segment and a J gene segment was required. Rearrangements were classified as productive when the CDR3 lacked stop codons and remained in frame with V and J, and all other rearrangements were classified as non-productive. CDR3 was defined by IMGT convention, running from the second conserved V-encoded cysteine to the conserved J-encoded phenylalanine. Sequences without an unambiguous match to a single V gene segment were excluded from the earlier analysis of about 640 of the donors. In an earlier analysis of 587 of the donors, V segments were called functional above 56.7% productive rearrangements and were called segregating when the between-donor standard deviation exceeded 5%. A statistical classification framework was built for diagnosing cytomegalovirus status from the catalog of TCR beta chain sequences. In a later analysis, V and J genes were assigned by comparing TCR nucleotide sequences against IMGT/GENE-DB human TR gene sequences. The TCRdist pipeline was used in a later analysis to assign CDR3 sequences and most-parsimonious VDJ recombination scenarios. A later analysis defined each TCR beta chain by its CDR3 amino acid sequence plus V-gene family, and excluded reads lacking a unique V-gene family. To address suspected cross-contamination and a sequencing artifact, a later analysis removed around 590 highly shared, low-generation-probability nucleotide sequences. In a later analysis, a clonal expansion index was calculated for each public chain from normalized within-repertoire ranks of inferred template counts. Generation probabilities in a later analysis came from a VDJ recombination model fitted to out-of-frame rearrangements, and those results were checked against IGoR. Hypergeometric tests were used in a later analysis to score TCR-TCR, TCR-HLA and TCR-CMV co-occurrence, with a repertoire-size bias correction applied to the TCR pairs. In a later analysis, false discovery rates were estimated by permuting HLA or CMV assignments 20 times. In a later analysis, co-occurring TCRs were grouped using DBSCAN, and TCRdist sequence similarity was added for clustering within HLA-allele-positive subsets. For co-occurrence clustering, repertoires with fewer than 30,000 or more than 120,000 public chains were excluded, along with about five repertoires with anomalous nucleotide sharing. TCRdb holds this immuneACCESS table with in-frame rearrangements only. Some clones are missing; in checked studies, unresolved V genes explain under half, and the rest has no known cause. V and J calls and clone size are copied from that table; D and trimming were computed from the DNA. This sample lists approximately 140,000 clones; roughly 84% were detected once. Around 1.7% of the sample is taken by the ten largest.

V sheds 5 bases and J sheds 4 bases, leaving 20 bases between their ends. In the germline V gene (reference sequence), CDR1 corresponds to PRHDT and CDR2 to FYEKMQ. Including cysteine and phenylalanine, the CDR3 has 16 amino acids. Only the CDR3 region is kept as DNA, spanning 48 bases read in frame from base 1. Study-wide conclusions, independent of this receptor: A further reported finding was that TCR beta sequences accurately predicted the HLA-A and HLA-B alleles for most subjects in the first cohort. A later analysis found that TCR association rates varied across HLA loci, with DRB1 alleles showing the most associated TCRs and HLA-C alleles the fewest. Correlated functional status among segregating V segments might reflect linkage disequilibrium, but an unknown experimental factor could not be ruled out. A cluster of highly shared sequence variants was judged likely to represent a technical artifact of the sequencing pipeline. Most TCR sequences were seen in very few donors, while some public TCRs were found in many individuals. In an earlier analysis of 587 of the donors, most TCR beta V segments appeared in productive rearrangements about 87% or about 30% of the time, broadly matching IMGT annotations. Because HLA typing was unavailable for some donors at each locus, only the typed subset was used in association tests. The study gave a list of 150 to 200 TCR beta chains associated with cytomegalovirus. In a later genetic analysis, fewer N-insertions in productive TCRs were reported among donors in an Asian-associated ancestry cluster than the approximately 670-donor mean. The earlier analysis of approximately 540 of the donors excluded approximately 17 rarely observed V segments, including chromosome 9 orphons, because counts were too low. Most CMV-associated TCR beta chains appeared to be HLA-restricted in a later analysis, and the HLA associations seemed to be driven largely by CMV exposure. In vitro tests confirmed that three of the cytomegalovirus-associated TCR beta chains recognize cytomegalovirus antigens. The 87-base-pair reads could not distinguish some IMGT-functional V segments, including TRBV6-2 and TRBV6-3, so those segments were excluded. In a later analysis, around 17,000 TCR beta sequences were associated with specific HLA alleles at a false discovery rate of 0.05. According to the authors, the approach could potentially be generalized to other disease states and immunological phenotypes. When HLA alleles, especially DR and DQ, strongly co-occurred, attributing TCR associations to individual alleles was difficult. Compared with equally common non-associated chains, HLA-associated TCR beta chains in a later analysis were more clonally expanded and had lower generation probabilities. Roughly uniform sequencing depth across donors was assumed in presence/absence analyses, although this assumption may not hold. According to a later analysis, parvovirus B19, influenza, CMV and Epstein-Barr virus appeared linked to several top co-occurrence clusters. Cytomegalovirus status was reported to be diagnosed by the classifier with high specificity and sensitivity in both the original and validation cohorts. In a later genetic analysis, a missense DCLRE1C variant was associated with V-gene and J-gene trimming of TCR beta chains, and the association was replicated in an independent cohort. Immune exposure information for the cohort was limited to CMV serostatus. The cohort was sequenced for TCR beta chains only, and without alpha or paired-chain data the features that could be detected were limited.

Input material: PBMCs. The source of this sequence is a boy aged 5-17 years in good health and CMV-seronegative. The chain is assembled from TRBV13 and TRBJ1-1; a tentative D match to TRBD1 spans 6 bases. The DNA reads as follows: TGTGCCAGCAGCCGATCTAACAGGGCGTGGGGCACTGAAGCTTTCTTT. It codes for CASSRSNRAWGTEAFF. Full variable domain (CDR3 extended with the reference TRBV13 and TRBJ1-1 proteins): AAGVIQSPRHLIKEKRETATLKCYPIPRHDTVYWYQQGPGQDPQFLISFYEKMQSDKGSIPDRFSAQQFSDYHSELNMSSLELGDSALYFCASSRSNRAWGTEAFFGQGTRLTVV.